Listed below are T cell receptor beta chains from one sample, sequenced in a study of T cells in Graves' hyperthyroidism and ophthalmopathy. TCRdb re-called the multiplex PCR reads with MiXCR, one entry per CDR3 protein. The sample contains roughly 700,000 distinct CDR3 sequences, 14% of which appear only once. Sequencing used blood. Source of these receptors: a woman between 18 and 29 years old with Graves' hyperthyroidism. Both conserved end residues are part of each CDR3. A D gene is named only where the DNA matches it firmly. Only part of the rows carry a size: once, few, many, or a class if the clone is expanded.

abundance | d_gene | j_gene | v_gene | CDR3nt | CDR3aa
- | - | TRBJ1-5 | TRBV19 | TGTGCCAGTAGCCGAGCCTCGTTTAGCAATCAGCCCCAGCATTTT | CASSRASFSNQPQHF
- | - | TRBJ2-7 | TRBV7-9 | TGTGCCAGCAGCCTCAGGGATAACGAGCAGTACTTC | CASSLRDNEQYF
many | - | TRBJ1-5 | TRBV28 | TGTGCCAGCAGTTTCCCAGGGAGGACTCGCAATCAGCCCCAGCATTTT | CASSFPGRTRNQPQHF
once | TRBD2 | TRBJ2-1 | TRBV11-2 | TGTGCCAGCAGCCCGACTAGCGGGAGGGATGTGCATGAGCAGTTCTTC | CASSPTSGRDVHEQFF
- | - | TRBJ1-4 | TRBV2 | TGTGCCAGCAGTGACGTCACTTATGAAAAACTGTTTTTT | CASSDVTYEKLFF
few | - | TRBJ1-2 | TRBV5-1 | TGCGCCAGCCGGGAGGGGAGCAGATCTCATAACTATGGCTACACCTTC | CASREGSRSHNYGYTF
many | - | TRBJ2-2 | TRBV7-6 | TGTGCCAGCAGCTCGGCCCCGGGGCGGGGAACCGGGGAGCTGTTTTTT | CASSSAPGRGTGELFF
many | - | TRBJ1-2 | TRBV6-1 | TGTGCCACCCTAAAGACGGATGGCTACACCTTC | CATLKTDGYTF
- | - | TRBJ2-1 | TRBV9 | TGTGCCAGCAGCCCATCGAGTACCACGTGGGAGCAGTTCTTC | CASSPSSTTWEQFF
many | - | TRBJ2-1 | TRBV7-8 | TGTGCCAGCAGCTTATCACCCGCGAGCGAGCAGTTCTTC | CASSLSPASEQFF
few | TRBD1 | TRBJ1-1 | TRBV6-1 | TGTGCCAGTATCCGCGGGACAGAAGCATACTGGAGCACTGAAGCTTTCTTT | CASIRGTEAYWSTEAFF
many | TRBD1 | TRBJ2-7 | TRBV2 | TGTGCCAGCAGTTCGACAGGGGGCTGGCCCTACGAGCAGTACTTC | CASSSTGGWPYEQYF
few | TRBD2 | TRBJ2-7 | TRBV30 | TGTGCCTGGAGTGCTAGGACTAGCGGGAGGCCCATCTCCTACGAGCAGTACTTC | CAWSARTSGRPISYEQYF
- | TRBD1 | TRBJ2-3 | TRBV29-1 | TGCAGCGTTGCCCCAACAGGGGAATCGGATACGCAGTATTTT | CSVAPTGESDTQYF
many | TRBD2 | TRBJ2-7 | TRBV12-3/TRBV12-4 | TGTGCCAGCAGTTCGCGGGGGGCCTACGAGCAGTACTTC | CASSSRGAYEQYF
- | TRBD1 | TRBJ1-2 | TRBV6-6 | TGTGCCAGCAGTTACGGACAGGGAAGAGGCTACACCTTC | CASSYGQGRGYTF
many | - | TRBJ2-2 | TRBV6-5 | TGTGCCAGCAGTTACGACAGGTCGAACACCGGGGAGCTGTTTTTT | CASSYDRSNTGELFF
many | TRBD1 | TRBJ2-5 | TRBV10-2 | TGCGCCAGCAACCTCTCAGGGGGAGAGACCCAGTACTTC | CASNLSGGETQYF
many | - | TRBJ2-7 | TRBV11-2 | TGTGCCAGCAGCCCGAAGCGGGACAGCTCCTACGAGCAGTACTTC | CASSPKRDSSYEQYF
many | - | TRBJ2-1 | TRBV13 | TGTGCCAGCCTCAGGGGGGCGAGAACGGCAGGGGGCAATGAGCAGTTCTTC | CASLRGARTAGGNEQFF
few | TRBD1 | TRBJ2-7 | TRBV3-1 | TGTGCCAGCAGCCGCTCCGGGACAGGCTACGAGCAGTACTTC | CASSRSGTGYEQYF
many | TRBD2 | TRBJ2-7 | TRBV7-9 | TGTGCCAGCAGCTCGACGCTGGGGACTAGCGGGAACTACGAGCAGTACTTC | CASSSTLGTSGNYEQYF
- | - | TRBJ2-6 | TRBV6-1 | TGTGCCAGCGCCCCGCGTTCTGGGGCCAACGTCCTGACTTTC | CASAPRSGANVLTF
- | - | TRBJ2-7 | TRBV27 | TGTGCCAGCAGTTTATGGGGGGAACCCTACGAGCAGTACTTC | CASSLWGEPYEQYF
- | - | TRBJ2-7 | TRBV14 | TGTGCCAGCAGCCAAACGGGCGAGCAGTACTTC | CASSQTGEQYF
many | TRBD1 | TRBJ2-1 | TRBV7-2 | TGTGCCAGCAGCTTAGAATTGGGACAGGGGTTTGAGCAGTTCTTC | CASSLELGQGFEQFF
many | TRBD1 | TRBJ1-2 | TRBV2 | TGTGCCAGCAGACTCGGGACAGGGGGCGGCTACACCTTC | CASRLGTGGGYTF
few | - | TRBJ2-7 | TRBV14 | TGTGCCAGCTCCGGGCTCCTAGGGGCCCACGAGCAGTACTTC | CASSGLLGAHEQYF
- | - | TRBJ2-1 | TRBV10-1 | TGCGCCAGCAGTGAGTCGACGGCGGGACGGACTTTCTTC | CASSESTAGRTFF
many | - | TRBJ1-5 | TRBV28 | TGTGCCAGCAGTTTGGCGGGAAGTGGAGGCAATCAGCCCCAGCATTTT | CASSLAGSGGNQPQHF
many | - | TRBJ1-5 | TRBV27 | TGTGCCAGCAGCGTCGGCCGGCGGAGCAATCAGCCCCAGCATTTT | CASSVGRRSNQPQHF
- | - | TRBJ2-1 | TRBV7-9 | TGTGCCAGCAGCTTTCTTATCTCCTACAATGAGCAGTTCTTC | CASSFLISYNEQFF
few | TRBD1 | TRBJ1-1 | TRBV20-1 | TGCAGTGCTAGACCCGGGACAGGCCCGAACACTGAAGCTTTCTTT | CSARPGTGPNTEAFF
many | TRBD1 | TRBJ1-2 | TRBV29-1 | TGCAGCGTTGGAGGGACAGCTATGGGCTACACCTTC | CSVGGTAMGYTF
- | TRBD2 | TRBJ2-7 | TRBV10-3 | TGTGCCATCGAAGATAGCGGGACCCTCGAGCAGTACTTC | CAIEDSGTLEQYF
- | - | TRBJ1-6 | TRBV7-9 | TGTGCCAGCAGCACTAAACAGCATTCACCCCTCCACTTT | CASSTKQHSPLHF
- | - | TRBJ2-1 | TRBV6-1 | TGTGCCAGCACCCGTTACAATGAGCAGTTCTTC | CASTRYNEQFF